This is a list of T cell receptor beta chains from one sample in a study of blood T cell repertoires in COVID-19. Produced via immunoSEQ multiplex PCR; TCRdb's table is partial and in-frame only. This sample has about 250,000 clones, with 65% to 90% found just once. Sequencing was done on a sample of PBMCs or T cells enriched from blood (not recorded which). The origin of the receptors is a woman aged 50 to 65 with acute COVID-19. CDR3s include the opening cysteine and the closing phenylalanine or tryptophan. A D gene is named only where the DNA matches it firmly. Some rows mark clone size as missing; the rest say once, few, many or name a class of expanded clone.

d_gene	v_gene	abundance	j_gene	CDR3nt	CDR3aa
-	TRBV5-1	-	TRBJ2-1	TGCGCCAGCAGCTTTTCAGTATTGGACAGTATCAATGAGCAGTTCTTC	CASSFSVLDSINEQFF
TRBD2	TRBV6-5	-	TRBJ2-4	TGTGCCAGCAGGGGAGAGCGGGGGGGCGGTAACATTCAGTACTTC	CASRGERGGGNIQYF
TRBD1	TRBV5-6	-	TRBJ1-5	TGTGCCAGCAGCTTGTGGGGGGGACAGGGGGCCGATCAGCCCCAGCATTTT	CASSLWGGQGADQPQHF
-	TRBV18	-	TRBJ1-1	TGTGCCAGCTCACTCTCAGGCCCGAACACTGAAGCTTTCTTT	CASSLSGPNTEAFF
-	TRBV13	once	TRBJ1-5	TGTGCCAGCAGTCTTACGTGGGGGCTCCAGCCCCAGCATTTT	CASSLTWGLQPQHF
TRBD1	TRBV10-3	-	TRBJ1-4	TGTGCCATCAGTGAGCCCGGGACAGGAGGAGAAAAACTGTTTTTT	CAISEPGTGGEKLFF
-	TRBV19	-	TRBJ1-3	TGTGCCAGTAGTATTACGCCAGGGGACCTCTCTGGAAACACCATATATTTT	CASSITPGDLSGNTIYF
TRBD2	TRBV7-2	-	TRBJ2-2	TGTGCCAGCAGCTTAGATAGCGGGGGGAACACCGGGGAGCTGTTTTTT	CASSLDSGGNTGELFF
-	TRBV20-1	-	TRBJ1-2	TGCAGTGCTAGTGGTCTCGGGGGTTTTAACTATGGCTACACCTTC	CSASGLGGFNYGYTF
-	TRBV6-5	-	TRBJ2-4	TGTGCCAGCAGTCGGAGGGGAGCCAAAAACATTCAGTACTTC	CASSRRGAKNIQYF
-	TRBV2	-	TRBJ1-5	TGTGCCAGCAATCCCAGCAAACTAGGCAATCAGCCCCAGCATTTT	CASNPSKLGNQPQHF
TRBD1	TRBV3-1/TRBV3-2	-	TRBJ2-7	TGTGCCAGCAGCCAAGGGGACAGAGCCTACGAGCAGTACTTC	CASSQGDRAYEQYF
-	TRBV19	few	TRBJ2-7	TGTGCCAGTAGTTTCTCAGGGTACGAGCAGTACTTC	CASSFSGYEQYF
-	TRBV7-3	-	TRBJ2-2	TGTGCCAGCAGCTTTACGGGACAAACCGGGGAGCTGTTTTTT	CASSFTGQTGELFF
-	TRBV19	-	TRBJ1-5	TGTGCCAGTAGTATAACAGGGTCTCAGCCCCAGCATTTT	CASSITGSQPQHF
TRBD1	TRBV5-6	few	TRBJ1-6	TGTGCCAGCAGCTTAAGGGACAGGGACTCACCCCTCCACTTT	CASSLRDRDSPLHF
TRBD1	TRBV7-8	few	TRBJ1-4	TGTGCCACCCAGTTTGGGACAGGAGCAACTAATGAAAAACTGTTTTTT	CATQFGTGATNEKLFF
-	TRBV18	-	TRBJ1-5	TGTGCCAGCTCGAAACAGGGAATCAATCAGCCCCAGCATTTT	CASSKQGINQPQHF
-	TRBV7-2	-	TRBJ1-1	TGTGCCAGCAGCTCGGAGGGGAGTACTGAAGCTTTCTTT	CASSSEGSTEAFF
-	TRBV6-5	-	TRBJ1-1	TGTGCCAGCTCTAATGGGAGGGACACTGAAGCTTTCTTT	CASSNGRDTEAFF
-	TRBV7-2	-	TRBJ2-7	TGTGCCAGCAGCTTCGGTTTCGAGCAGTACTTC	CASSFGFEQYF
-	TRBV11-2	-	TRBJ1-6	TGTGCCAGCAGCCCTACTACAGGGTCTCGTTCACCCCTCCACTTT	CASSPTTGSRSPLHF
-	TRBV29-1	-	TRBJ1-4	TGCAGCGTTGTTGCGGGGGCGGAGGGTGAAAAACTGTTTTTT	CSVVAGAEGEKLFF
-	TRBV20-1	-	TRBJ1-2	TGCAGTGCTAGACAGAACTATGGCTACACCTTC	CSARQNYGYTF
-	TRBV20-1	-	TRBJ1-2	TGCAGTGCCCGGGGGGAAAAAGGCTACACCTTC	CSARGEKGYTF
TRBD1	TRBV5-1	many	TRBJ1-6	TGCGCCAGCAGCCTGACAGGGGCTGACTATAATTCACCCCTCCACTTT	CASSLTGADYNSPLHF
-	TRBV2	once	TRBJ2-7	TGTGCCAGCAGTGAATACGAGACCGACACCTACGAGCAGTACTTC	CASSEYETDTYEQYF
-	TRBV7-2	-	TRBJ2-3	TGTGCCAGCAGCCCACTTGCGGGGGCCGGAGATACGCAGTATTTT	CASSPLAGAGDTQYF
TRBD2	TRBV7-2	-	TRBJ2-7	TGTGCCAGCAGCTCAGAGCGGGGGCCCACCTACGAGCAGTACTTC	CASSSERGPTYEQYF
TRBD1	TRBV13	-	TRBJ1-1	TGTGCCAGCAGCTCCAGCCCCGACAGGGTTACTGAAGCTTTCTTT	CASSSSPDRVTEAFF
TRBD1	TRBV6-5	-	TRBJ1-5	TGTGCCAGCAGAGACCCTGGACAGGGCTCGTCCCAGCATTTT	CASRDPGQGSSQHF
TRBD2	TRBV9	-	TRBJ2-3	TGTGCCAGCAGCGTAGAACTAGCGGGGGCAGATACGCAGTATTTT	CASSVELAGADTQYF
-	TRBV30	-	TRBJ2-1	TGTGCCTGGAGTTCCATGGGCCCAGAGCAGTTCTTC	CAWSSMGPEQFF
TRBD2	TRBV7-9	-	TRBJ2-1	TGTGCCAGCAGCTTACAAGCGGGGCCCTCCTACAATGAGCAGTTCTTC	CASSLQAGPSYNEQFF
TRBD1	TRBV30	-	TRBJ1-1	TGTGCCTGGACGTTCCTCGGACAGGGGTCCGACCAGGCTTTCTTT	CAWTFLGQGSDQAFF
TRBD1	TRBV11-2	-	TRBJ2-5	TGTGCCAGCAGCTTAGAGACAGGGAGAGGAGAGACCCAGTACTTC	CASSLETGRGETQYF
TRBD1	TRBV19	-	TRBJ1-2	TGTGCCAGTAGCAGCCGGGACAGGATTATTTATGGCTACACCTTC	CASSSRDRIIYGYTF
TRBD1	TRBV27	-	TRBJ1-2	TGTGCCAGCAGCCCGAGCTCGGGACAGGGTTATGGCTACACCTTC	CASSPSSGQGYGYTF
-	TRBV2	once	TRBJ1-2	TGTGCCAGCAGGACACCAGCCCCAGGGGTTAATGGCTACACCTTC	CASRTPAPGVNGYTF
TRBD1	TRBV18	-	TRBJ1-2	TGTGCCAGCTCACCCGGGACAGCCTATGGCTACACCTTC	CASSPGTAYGYTF
-	TRBV4-3	-	TRBJ1-1	TGCGCCAGCAGCGCACAGATGAACACTGAAGCTTTCTTT	CASSAQMNTEAFF
-	TRBV28	-	TRBJ2-7	TGTGCCAGCAGAGGCGGGGCAAAATCCTACGAGCAGTACTTC	CASRGGAKSYEQYF
-	TRBV7-8	few	TRBJ1-2	TGTGCCAGCAGCACTGTGCCCGGACAAGCTAACTATGGCTACACCTTC	CASSTVPGQANYGYTF
-	TRBV19	-	TRBJ1-1	TGTGCCAGTAGTCCCAAGGGAAGGGGAACTGAAGCTTTCTTT	CASSPKGRGTEAFF
TRBD2	TRBV30	-	TRBJ2-7	TGTGCCTGGAGTGTATCCAGCGGGGGCTACGAGCAGTACTTC	CAWSVSSGGYEQYF
TRBD2	TRBV10-3	-	TRBJ2-5	TGTGCCATCAGCTCCGGACTAGCGGGGGGCCCATCGGGAAGGACCCAGTACTTC	CAISSGLAGGPSGRTQYF
TRBD1	TRBV5-1	-	TRBJ2-1	TGCGCCAGCAGCTTGGTTCCGGACAGGGCCTCCAATGAGCAGTTCTTC	CASSLVPDRASNEQFF
-	TRBV19	-	TRBJ1-2	TGTGCCACCTGGGGAGGGATCTATGGCTACACCTTC	CATWGGIYGYTF